The 20 T cell receptor beta chains below come from one sample, sequenced in a study of blood T cells in healthy people across ages. It was with a sample-barcoded 5' primer and a J-beta primer mix that a second PCR of roughly 7 to 12 cycles was run. MiXCR, run by TCRdb on the 5' RACE reads, gives a single entry per CDR3 protein. The sample lists nearly 1 million distinct CDR3 sequences; roughly 51% were seen once. The sequenced sample consisted of blood. These receptors came from a woman aged 55-70 years in good health.

This clonotype was recorded a few times. The gene calls are TRBV15 and TRBJ2-5, with D perhaps TRBD1 (5 bases). CDR1 and CDR2 from the germline V gene are LNHNV and YYDKDF (reference sequence). The ends were cut back, 8 bases at V and 5 bases at J, with 15 bases in the middle. The CDR3 extends over 13 amino acids. CDR3 DNA sequence: TGTGCCACCCGGACAAGGCCGACGGAGACCCAGTACTTC. Its translation: CATRTRPTETQYF. Supplemented by reference TRBV15 and TRBJ2-5, the full variable domain reads DAMVIQNPRYQVTQFGKPVTLSCSQTLNHNVMYWYQQKSSQAPKLLFHYYDKDFNNEADTPDNFQSRRPNTSFCFLDIRSPGLGDTAMYLCATRTRPTETQYFGPGTRLLVL.

The chain carries TRBV6-2 or TRBV6-3 and TRBJ1-6; D unclear. Germline-derived CDR1 and CDR2 are MNHEY and SVGEGT. Trimming took 8 bases from V and 6 from J, leaving 11 bases between them. The CDR3 contains 13 residues. CDR3 amino acids: CASSSTSNSPLHF. CDR3 in DNA: TGTGCCAGCTCATCGACATCTAATTCACCCCTCCACTTT.

This clonotype was seen a few times. The chain uses TRBV12-3 or TRBV12-4 and TRBJ1-2; D is undetermined. Trimming took off 6 bases at V and 1 base at J, with 15 bases between the two ends. CDR3 size: 15 residues. CDR3: CASSLDPTLNYGYTF. The CDR3, as DNA: TGTGCCAGCAGCTTGGACCCGACCCTTAACTATGGCTACACCTTC.

This chain's CDR3 is CASISGGTTYEQYF. DNA of the CDR3: TGTGCCAGCATATCGGGCGGGACAACCTACGAGCAGTACTTC. The chain joins TRBV28 to TRBJ2-7; D tentatively reads TRBD1 or TRBD2 (6 bases each). The CDR3 extends over 14 amino acids. V was trimmed by 7 bases and J by 2 bases, leaving 15 bases between them. CDR1 MDHEN and CDR2 SYDVKM come from the germline V gene. The full variable domain, its missing parts supplied by reference TRBV28 and TRBJ2-7, is DVKVTQSSRYLVKRTGEKVFLECVQDMDHENMFWYRQDPGLGLRLIYFSYDVKMKEKGDIPEGYSVSREKKERFSLILESASTNQTSMYLCASISGGTTYEQYFGPGTRLTVT.

The V call is TRBV9, the J call TRBJ2-5; a weak D match, TRBD1 (6 bases). The V and J ends lost 3 bases and 4 bases respectively, with 10 bases between them. Germline V CDR1 and CDR2: SGDLS, YYNGEE. This CDR3 region has 13 residues. CDR3 nucleotide sequence: TGTGCCAGCAGCGGGACAGAGGGAGAGACCCAGTACTTC. Protein: CASSGTEGETQYF.

The genes are TRBV20-1 and TRBJ2-4; D uncertain. The tail of the sequence fits TRBJ2-7 better, so the J call may be wrong. The germline CDR1 and CDR2 sequences are DFQATT and SNEGSKA (reference sequence). The CDR3 extends over 14 amino acids. CDR3 coding DNA: TGCAGTGCAGATTCGCAGGATAACTACTACGAGCAGTACTTC. Protein sequence: CSADSQDNYYEQYF.

The rearrangement links TRBV9 to TRBJ1-2; no clear D. Germline V gene sequence: CDR1 SGDLS, CDR2 YYNGEE. This CDR3 region has 14 residues. Between the trimmed V and J ends, which lost 4 bases and 1 base, there was a span of 11 bases. CDR3 DNA: TGTGCCAGCAGCCCCCCGAAGAATAACTATGGCTACACCTTC. Residues: CASSPPKNNYGYTF.

This clonotype has only a few counts. This chain uses TRBV7-2 with TRBJ2-3; no clear D. The V and J ends lost 5 bases and 2 bases respectively, with 20 bases between them. The CDR3 is 17 amino acids. Per the germline V gene, CDR1 is SGHTA and CDR2 is FQGNSA. For the CDR3, the DNA is TGTGCCAGCAGCCCCCGGGCAGGCCTCTATCCCACAGATACGCAGTATTTT. Its protein is CASSPRAGLYPTDTQYF.

This clonotype was seen a few times. The chain combines TRBV7-9 with TRBJ2-5; no definite D call. The end of the DNA aligns better with TRBJ2-7, so the J call may be wrong. CDR3 length: 11 amino acids. Germline CDR1 and CDR2: SEHNR and FQNEAQ (reference sequence). Written as DNA, the CDR3 is TGTGCCAGCAGCTTCAAGGTCGAGCAGTACTTC. This translates into CASSFKVEQYF.

V is TRBV6-1 and J is TRBJ2-1, with D perhaps matching TRBD1 (6 bases). The DNA matches TRBJ2-7 better at its end, which makes the J call doubtful. The CDR3 totals 18 residues. Germline values: CDR1 MNHNS, CDR2 SASEGT. This CDR3 is CASSRWPQGNPTYNEQYF. CDR3 nucleotide sequence: TGTGCCAGCAGTCGCTGGCCACAGGGAAACCCAACCTACAATGAGCAGTACTTC.

In this sample, this clonotype turned up a few times. Mismatch with germline at one junction end may stem from a read error. V is TRBV10-2 and J is TRBJ2-7, with D tentatively TRBD2 (6 bases). Germline CDR1 and CDR2: WSHSY and SAAADI. CDR3 length: 15 residues. CDR3 region: CASTDPRLDSNEQYF. The CDR3 DNA reads as TGCGCCAGCACCGACCCCAGACTAGACTCCAACGAGCAGTACTTC.

In this sample, this clonotype turned up a few times. V and J are TRBV5-1 and TRBJ2-7, with a tentative D call TRBD2 (5 bases). The CDR3 runs 13 residues. V was cut by 4 bases and J by 4 bases, with 12 bases left in between. Per the germline V gene, CDR1 is SGHRS and CDR2 is YFSETQ. Written as DNA, the CDR3 is TGCGCCAGCAGCCCCGAGACTACATACGAGCAGTACTTC. This gives the protein CASSPETTYEQYF.

The chain is built from TRBV9 and TRBJ2-3; D call uncertain. V was cut by 6 bases and J by 2 bases, with 7 bases left in between. The CDR3 has 12 amino acids. The germline V gene encodes CDR1 SGDLS and CDR2 YYNGEE. The DNA of the CDR3 is TGTGCCAGCAATTCGAACACAGATACGCAGTATTTT. Translated, it gives CASNSNTDTQYF.

The chain joins TRBV7-6 to TRBJ2-4, with D maybe TRBD2 (5 bases). The DNA end is a closer match to TRBJ2-7, so the J assignment may be wrong. The CDR3 is 15 amino acids. CDR1 is SGHVS and CDR2 is FNYEAQ in the germline V gene. The CDR3: CASSPSPGETGEQYF. CDR3 nucleotide sequence: TGTGCCAGCAGCCCCTCCCCCGGGGAGACTGGCGAGCAGTACTTC.

This clonotype has only a few counts. This chain links TRBV7-8 with TRBJ2-7, with 12 positions matching TRBD2. This CDR3 is 19 amino acids long. V shed 3 bases, J shed 7 bases, and the junction held 19 bases outside the gene matches. The V gene's germline CDR1 is SGHVS and CDR2 FQNEAQ. CDR3 protein: CASSFLPTSGRLPPGEQYF. DNA for the CDR3: TGTGCCAGCAGCTTTCTCCCCACTAGCGGGAGGCTCCCCCCGGGGGAGCAGTACTTC.

This clonotype was picked up a small number of times. This rearrangement joins TRBV12-3 or TRBV12-4 to TRBJ1-2; the match to TRBD1 covers 7 bases. This CDR3 has 13 amino acids. The junction had 8 bases not matched to a gene; V was cut back by 6 bases and J by 7 bases. CDR3 residues: CASRKTGSGGYTF. The CDR3 DNA reads TGTGCCAGCAGGAAGACAGGGTCCGGTGGCTACACCTTC.

This rearrangement joins TRBV4-1 to TRBJ2-4, with D maybe TRBD2 (7 bases). This CDR3 spans 11 amino acids. With 9 bases removed from V and 9 bases from J, the gap between germline ends came to 12 bases. Germline V gene lookup returns CDR1 MGHRA and CDR2 YSYEKL. The CDR3 coding sequence is TGCGCCAGTAGGGGGAGGGGCATTCAGTACTTC. Protein sequence: CASRGRGIQYF.

The J gene is TRBJ2-3, the V gene TRBV12-3 or TRBV12-4, with 10 bases matching TRBD2. This CDR3 has 14 amino acids. After removal of 5 bases from V and 7 bases from J, the junction contained 6 bases not matched to a gene. This chain's CDR3 is CASSQREGQHTQYF. In DNA, the CDR3 is TGTGCCAGCAGTCAGCGGGAGGGTCAACATACGCAGTATTTT.

J is TRBJ1-1 and V is TRBV7-2; tentative D call: TRBD1 (5 bases). The CDR3 runs 14 residues. Germline V gene sequence: CDR1 SGHTA, CDR2 FQGNSA. Trimming pared 5 bases from V and 1 base from J, leaving 11 bases between. The CDR3: CASSPGRTNTEAFF. The DNA for the CDR3 is TGTGCCAGCAGCCCAGGGAGAACGAACACTGAAGCTTTCTTT.

The chain combines TRBV27 with TRBJ2-5; D possibly corresponds to TRBD2 (5 bases). From germline, CDR1 is MNHEY and CDR2 SMNVEV (reference sequence). The V end was cut by 2 bases, the J end by 5 bases, with 12 bases between. This CDR3 comprises 14 residues. The CDR3 region is CASSLVGSVETQYF. The CDR3 DNA is TGTGCCAGCAGTTTAGTTGGTAGCGTTGAGACCCAGTACTTC.